Listed below are T cell receptor beta chains from one sample, sequenced in a study of regulatory T cells in long-lasting Graves disease. TCRdb fed the multiplex PCR reads into MiXCR, producing one record per CDR3 protein. The sample lists some 350,000 distinct CDR3 sequences; 15% to 20% were seen once. The sample was also linked to a second study, of T cells in Graves' hyperthyroidism and ophthalmopathy.

The source was peripheral blood mononuclear cells (PBMCs), collected at new diagnosis, from a patient treated with antithyroid drugs. These receptor sequences come from a woman under 30 with Graves disease. Each CDR3 is given with its conserved first and last residue. The D gene is left open where the match is weak. For some rows the clone size is stated as once, few or many, or as a class when expanded; others skip it.

len,d_gene,j_gene,v_gene,abundance,CDR3aa,CDR3nt
15,TRBD1,TRBJ2-3,TRBV20-1,many,CSAGRTGGGTDTQYF,TGCAGTGCGGGTAGAACAGGGGGCGGCACAGATACGCAGTATTTT
15,-,TRBJ1-1,TRBV10-1,-,CASSEFGASGTEAFF,TGCGCCAGCAGTGAGTTTGGGGCCTCGGGGACTGAAGCTTTCTTT
14,-,TRBJ1-1,TRBV5-1,few,CASSFRGVDTEAFF,TGCGCCAGCAGCTTTAGAGGGGTGGATACTGAAGCTTTCTTT
11,TRBD2,TRBJ2-1,TRBV28,many,CASSLGLALFF,TGTGCCAGCAGTTTGGGACTAGCTCTGTTCTTC
13,TRBD2,TRBJ2-1,TRBV12-5,many,CASGFSGSNEQFF,TGTGCTAGTGGCTTTAGCGGGAGCAATGAGCAGTTCTTC
13,-,TRBJ2-3,TRBV19,-,CASRFQVGDTQYF,TGTGCCAGTAGGTTTCAAGTGGGAGATACGCAGTATTTT
15,-,TRBJ2-3,TRBV20-1,few,CSATPTGVGTDTQYF,TGCAGTGCCACTCCCACGGGGGTTGGCACAGATACGCAGTATTTT
13,-,TRBJ2-7,TRBV13,-,CASSLASYNEQYF,TGTGCCAGCAGCTTAGCTTCCTACAATGAGCAGTACTTC
14,-,TRBJ2-5,TRBV20-1,many,CSAPVPGIRETQYF,TGCAGTGCTCCCGTGCCAGGTATCCGAGAGACCCAGTACTTC
16,TRBD1,TRBJ2-3,TRBV24-1,-,CATSDLRTGGTDTQYF,TGTGCCACCAGTGACCTTCGGACAGGGGGCACAGATACGCAGTATTTT
14,TRBD1,TRBJ1-2,TRBV19,few,CASSRQGILYGYTF,TGTGCCAGTAGCCGACAGGGCATTCTCTATGGCTACACCTTC
14,TRBD2,TRBJ2-3,TRBV20-1,few,CSASIAGRTDTQYF,TGCAGTGCTTCCATAGCGGGGCGCACAGATACGCAGTATTTT
13,-,TRBJ1-2,TRBV4-1,-,CASSQVPGGGYTF,TGCGCCAGCAGCCAAGTCCCGGGAGGGGGCTACACCTTC
12,-,TRBJ2-7,TRBV11-2,many,CASSSGRGEQYF,TGTGCCAGCAGCTCGGGTAGGGGCGAGCAGTACTTC
15,TRBD2,TRBJ2-5,TRBV5-1,few,CASSSGRGGGETQYF,TGCGCCAGCAGCTCCGGGAGGGGGGGCGGAGAGACCCAGTACTTC
14,TRBD2,TRBJ2-2,TRBV12-3/TRBV12-4,-,CASSSTSGFGELFF,TGTGCCAGCAGTAGCACTAGCGGGTTCGGGGAGCTGTTTTTT
16,TRBD2,TRBJ2-1,TRBV19,-,CASSIGLTSGNTEQFF,TGTGCCAGTAGTATAGGTCTCACTAGCGGGAATACTGAGCAGTTCTTC
13,TRBD1,TRBJ2-7,TRBV30,many,CAWGTGAAYEQYF,TGTGCCTGGGGGACAGGGGCGGCCTACGAGCAGTACTTC
15,TRBD1,TRBJ1-2,TRBV5-1,many,CASSLDLQGGYGYTF,TGCGCCAGCAGCTTGGATCTACAGGGGGGCTATGGCTACACCTTC
18,-,TRBJ2-4,TRBV5-5,-,CASSSEFDRPLAKNIQYF,TGTGCCAGCAGCTCGGAGTTTGACAGGCCACTAGCCAAAAACATTCAGTACTTC
16,-,TRBJ1-6,TRBV27,few,CASSLFVQGNNSPLHF,TGTGCCAGCAGTTTATTTGTTCAGGGGAATAATTCACCCCTCCACTTT
13,TRBD1,TRBJ1-1,TRBV20-1,many,CSAPGQGDTEAFF,TGCAGTGCCCCGGGACAGGGTGACACTGAAGCTTTCTTT
15,-,TRBJ2-2,TRBV7-9,many,CASKALGVGAGELFF,TGTGCCAGCAAGGCCCTCGGGGTCGGGGCCGGGGAGCTGTTTTTT
14,-,TRBJ1-1,TRBV3-1,many,CASSQGLPYTEAFF,TGTGCCAGCAGCCAGGGGCTTCCCTACACTGAAGCTTTCTTT
14,-,TRBJ1-5,TRBV12-3/TRBV12-4,-,CASSAPGTWQPQHF,TGTGCCAGCAGCGCTCCCGGGACGTGGCAGCCCCAGCATTTT
15,-,TRBJ1-1,TRBV6-4,few,CASSESLTGARGAFF,TGTGCCAGCAGCGAATCCCTAACGGGGGCCCGGGGAGCTTTCTTT
16,-,TRBJ2-2,TRBV5-1,few,CASKRISADTGGELFF,TGCGCCAGCAAGCGAATCAGCGCCGACACGGGCGGGGAGCTGTTTTTT
13,TRBD1,TRBJ1-5,TRBV6-2/TRBV6-3,few,CASSDRVGQPQHF,TGTGCCAGCTCGGACAGGGTTGGTCAGCCCCAGCATTTT
14,-,TRBJ2-7,TRBV5-1,-,CASSLDGGTREQYF,TGCGCCAGCAGCTTGGATGGCGGGACACGGGAGCAGTACTTC
13,TRBD1,TRBJ2-1,TRBV7-6,-,CASSSTGGGGQFF,TGTGCCAGCAGCTCAACAGGGGGCGGGGGGCAGTTCTTC
15,-,TRBJ2-1,TRBV5-1,-,CASSLIGGRFDEQFF,TGCGCCAGCAGCTTGATCGGGGGGCGTTTTGATGAGCAGTTCTTC